A selection of T cell receptor beta chains follows, all from one sample in a study of T-cell reconstitution after alpha-beta-depleted transplantation in children. TCRdb called the PCR reads again in MiXCR, with one record for every CDR3 protein. The data contain tens of thousands of distinct CDR3 sequences, under 8% of them singletons. The sequencing used peripheral blood, collected 60 days after TCRalphabeta/CD19-depleted stem cell transplant. The origin of the receptors is a child less than two years old who had a stem cell transplant for acute myeloid leukemia, so the T cells may come from the graft donor. Each CDR3 is given with its conserved first and last residue. Each record gives: CDR3 DNA, CDR3 protein, clone size, D gene, J gene, V gene. A D gene is named only where the DNA matches it firmly. Where a row states a size, it is once, few, many or the class of an expanded clone; other rows omit it.

TGCAGCGTTGAAGATGGGGGGGCCACAGATACGCAGTATTTT,CSVEDGGATDTQYF,many,.,TRBJ2-3,TRBV29-1
TGCGCCAGCAGCCAAGATTGGGCAGGGGTCTCTTCCTACAATGAGCAGTTCTTC,CASSQDWAGVSSYNEQFF,many,.,TRBJ2-1,TRBV4-3
TGTGCCATCAACACAGGGGGCTTTAGCTACACCTTC,CAINTGGFSYTF,many,TRBD1,TRBJ1-2,TRBV10-3
TGTGCCAGCAGCTTAGCACCTAGACCCCACGAGCAGTACTTC,CASSLAPRPHEQYF,few,.,TRBJ2-7,TRBV7-2
TGTGCCACAACAGGGGGGCATGGCTACACCTTC,CATTGGHGYTF,many,TRBD1,TRBJ1-2,TRBV10-3
TGTGCCAGCAGCTTCAGGGGAGCTTTCTTT,CASSFRGAFF,many,.,TRBJ1-1,TRBV7-9
TGCAGTGCTAGAGCCCTCGGGGGTTGGCAGCCCCAGCATTTT,CSARALGGWQPQHF,few,.,TRBJ1-5,TRBV20-1
TGCGCCAGCAGCCAAGATAGACAGGGAGGCACTGAAGCTTTCTTT,CASSQDRQGGTEAFF,many,TRBD1,TRBJ1-1,TRBV4-3
TGTGCCACCAGTGACCCGGGACCTCGGCCGAACACCGGGGAGCTGTTTTTT,CATSDPGPRPNTGELFF,many,.,TRBJ2-2,TRBV24-1
TGTGCCAGCAGCGTAGCTCCCCGGACAGGCCCCTACGAGCAGTACTTC,CASSVAPRTGPYEQYF,many,TRBD1,TRBJ2-7,TRBV9
TGTGCCAGCAGCCATGGAAGGGCAGATACGCAGTATTTT,CASSHGRADTQYF,many,.,TRBJ2-3,TRBV12-3/TRBV12-4
TGTGCCAGCAGCTTAAGGGGAGGCTACGAGCAGTACTTC,CASSLRGGYEQYF,few,.,TRBJ2-7,TRBV7-8
TGCAGTGCTAGAGTGGAGGGGCAGGCTAATGAAAAACTGTTTTTT,CSARVEGQANEKLFF,.,.,TRBJ1-4,TRBV20-1
TGTGCCAGCATATGGGCCCTAGAGGATGGCTACACCTTC,CASIWALEDGYTF,few,.,TRBJ1-2,TRBV2
TGTGCCACCTCGTTACGAGCCCAGTACTTC,CATSLRAQYF,many,.,TRBJ2-5,TRBV2
TGTGCCAGCAGCTTAGTGGTTCCCTACGAGCAGTACTTC,CASSLVVPYEQYF,many,.,TRBJ2-7,TRBV7-9
TGTGCCAGCAGCGCGGCCGGGGCTGCGGCGGGGCACGGTAATTCACCCCTCCACTTT,CASSAAGAAAGHGNSPLHF,many,.,TRBJ1-6,TRBV9
TGTGCCAGCGCATCCGGGCTACGGGGACTTCGGGAGCAGTACTTC,CASASGLRGLREQYF,.,.,TRBJ2-7,TRBV12-3/TRBV12-4
TGCGCCAGCAGCCAAGTTCCGGATTACGAGCAGTACTTC,CASSQVPDYEQYF,many,.,TRBJ2-7,TRBV4-1
TGCAGTGCTTACCCCTATGCGACAGCGGGGAGCCGCACAGATACGCAGTATTTT,CSAYPYATAGSRTDTQYF,many,TRBD2,TRBJ2-3,TRBV20-1
TGTGCCAGCAGCCGGGGAGGGTCAGGGAGACGCACAGATACGCAGTATTTT,CASSRGGSGRRTDTQYF,few,TRBD2,TRBJ2-3,TRBV7-8
TGTGCCAGCAGCCAAGTGACAGGGTCCTACGAGCAGTACTTC,CASSQVTGSYEQYF,.,TRBD1,TRBJ2-7,TRBV14
TGTGCCAGCAGCCCCCTAGCGGGGGGCGGGGAGCTGTTTTTT,CASSPLAGGGELFF,many,TRBD2,TRBJ2-2,TRBV4-2
TGCGCCAGCAGCCAAGATGGCCAGGTACAAGAGACCCAGTACTTC,CASSQDGQVQETQYF,many,.,TRBJ2-5,TRBV4-3
TGTGCCACCAGTGATGCCGGGACAGGGGTGGATACGCAGTATTTT,CATSDAGTGVDTQYF,many,TRBD1,TRBJ2-3,TRBV24-1
TGTGCCAGCAGCTTGGGCGGGAGGGCCCAAGAGACCCAGTACTTC,CASSLGGRAQETQYF,.,TRBD2,TRBJ2-5,TRBV5-5
TGTGCCAGCAGCTTAGAAGTGCGGGAGACGGTCAAAAACATTCAGTACTTC,CASSLEVRETVKNIQYF,few,TRBD2,TRBJ2-4,TRBV7-8
TGTGCCAGCAGCTTAAGGGGTCTTACCGAGCAGTACTTC,CASSLRGLTEQYF,many,.,TRBJ2-7,TRBV7-9
TGTGCCAGCAGCCTTCGACACGAGTCCTACGAGCAGTACTTC,CASSLRHESYEQYF,many,.,TRBJ2-7,TRBV9
TGTGCCAGCAGGGAACACAGGGTTTTCACTGAAGCTTTCTTT,CASREHRVFTEAFF,.,.,TRBJ1-1,TRBV2
TGTGCCAGTAGTATATTATACAATGAGCAGTTCTTC,CASSILYNEQFF,many,.,TRBJ2-1,TRBV19
TGCAGTGCCCCCGGACTAGCCGGACTTTACAATGAGCAGTTCTTC,CSAPGLAGLYNEQFF,many,TRBD2,TRBJ2-1,TRBV20-1
TGTGCCAGCAGCCCAACGGACAGGGCGAATGAAAAACTGTTTTTT,CASSPTDRANEKLFF,many,TRBD1,TRBJ1-4,TRBV3-1
TGTGCCATCAGTGAGGGGAATGAAAAACTGTTTTTT,CAISEGNEKLFF,many,.,TRBJ1-4,TRBV10-3
TGTGCCAGCAGTCCACAGGGGTCTTCCTACGAGCAGTACTTC,CASSPQGSSYEQYF,many,TRBD1,TRBJ2-7,TRBV27
TGTGCCAGCAGTCCCGGCGGACTAGCAGTTGAGGGGCAGTTCTTC,CASSPGGLAVEGQFF,many,TRBD2,TRBJ2-1,TRBV5-6
TGTGCCAGCAGCCCCATTCCACTATCCTATCGAGGCTACACCTTC,CASSPIPLSYRGYTF,many,.,TRBJ1-2,TRBV9
TGTGCCACGGACTTACGGGTGGCTGAAGCTTTCTTT,CATDLRVAEAFF,many,.,TRBJ1-1,TRBV2
TGCGCCAGCAGCTTGCCCCGTAGAGGCCACGGGGAGCTGTTTTTT,CASSLPRRGHGELFF,many,.,TRBJ2-2,TRBV5-1
TGTGCCAGCAGACTGACTTCCTACGAGCAGTACTTC,CASRLTSYEQYF,many,.,TRBJ2-7,TRBV6-6
TGTGCCAGCAGCCCCAACGGGGATGAGCAGTTCTTC,CASSPNGDEQFF,many,.,TRBJ2-1,TRBV7-9
TGTGCCAGCAGTGCTCTAGCGGGGTCCTTCACAGATACGCAGTATTTT,CASSALAGSFTDTQYF,many,TRBD2,TRBJ2-3,TRBV2
TGCAGTGCTACGGGACTAGCCCGCACAGATACGCAGTATTTT,CSATGLARTDTQYF,many,TRBD2,TRBJ2-3,TRBV20-1